These 32 T cell receptor beta chains came from one sample sequenced in a study of blood T cell repertoires in COVID-19. TCRdb's copy holds only in-frame clones and misses some; the assay was immunoSEQ multiplex PCR. This table has just over 250,000 clones, more than 85% appearing once. The material sequenced was peripheral blood. These receptors were obtained from a person under 35 with COVID-19, enrolled during active disease.

The chain combines TRBV5-1 with TRBJ1-1; TRBD1 matches 8 bases. The CDR3 has 16 residues. The J segment lost 5 bases and the V segment lost 0 bases, leaving 9 bases of the junction unmatched. Germline CDR1 SGHRS, CDR2 YFSETQ. The CDR3 reads CASSLAASTGETEAFF. The CDR3 coding sequence is TGCGCCAGCAGCTTGGCCGCATCGACAGGGGAGACTGAAGCTTTCTTT. The whole variable domain, remainder taken from reference TRBV5-1 and TRBJ1-1, is KAGVTQTPRYLIKTRGQQVTLSCSPISGHRSVSWYQQTPGQGLQFLFEYFSETQRNKGNFPGRFSGRQFSNSRSEMNVSTLELGDSALYLCASSLAASTGETEAFFGQGTRLTVV.

V gene TRBV18 combines with J gene TRBJ2-5; a possible D gene is TRBD2 (6 bases). V shed 5 bases and J shed 2 bases, with 15 bases lying between them. Germline lookup yields CDR1 KGHSH and CDR2 LQKENI. The CDR3 runs to 15 residues. CDR3 in DNA: TGTGCCAGCTCAGCAGGGCGACTAGAACAAGAGACCCAGTACTTC. Its translation: CASSAGRLEQETQYF.

The rearrangement links TRBV6-6 to TRBJ2-1, with 7 bases that match TRBD2. CDR3 length: 12 residues. Germline V gene sequence: CDR1 MNHNY, CDR2 SVGAGI (reference sequence). Trimming at V came to 5 bases and at J to 9 bases, leaving 4 bases not matched to a gene. The CDR3 sequence is CASSTSGIEQFF. CDR3 DNA sequence: TGTGCCAGCAGTACGAGCGGGATTGAGCAGTTCTTC.

This clone was seen once. V and J are TRBV7-8 and TRBJ2-5; 7 bases are shared with TRBD2. Germline V gene lookup returns CDR1 SGHVS and CDR2 FQNEAQ. V shed 6 bases, J shed 5 bases, and the junction held 18 bases outside the gene matches. This CDR3 comprises 17 residues. CDR3 DNA: TGTGCCAGCAGTTCCGGCGAGCGCGGGAGCCTGGTCGAGACCCAGTACTTC. Translation gives CASSSGERGSLVETQYF.

This clone is a singleton in its sample. Other nucleotide sequences from this sample produce the same CDR3. The J gene is TRBJ2-7, the V gene TRBV18; a possible D gene is TRBD2 (6 bases). Germline V gene data show CDR1 as KGHSH and CDR2 as LQKENI. The ends were cut back, 3 bases at V and 3 bases at J, with 6 bases in the middle. The length of the CDR3 is 12 residues. The CDR3 loop is CASSPGGYEQYF. CDR3 nucleotide sequence: TGTGCCAGCTCACCGGGGGGCTACGAGCAGTACTTC.

This clone was seen a single time. The genes are TRBV9 and TRBJ2-1; 7 positions agree with TRBD1. This CDR3 region has 17 residues. Unmatched junction bases numbered 10, after V lost 4 bases and J lost 0 bases. Per the germline V gene, CDR1 is SGDLS and CDR2 is YYNGEE. The CDR3 protein is CASSPPGQRSSYNEQFF. Here the CDR3 DNA reads TGTGCCAGCAGCCCTCCGGGACAGAGAAGCTCCTACAATGAGCAGTTCTTC.

The chain is built from TRBV5-4 and TRBJ2-1; possibly TRBD2 for D (6 bases). CDR1 is SGHNT and CDR2 is YYREEE in the germline V gene (reference sequence). The germline V and J ends were trimmed by 0 bases and 5 bases, with 15 bases remaining between them. The CDR3 runs to 16 residues. Written as DNA, the CDR3 is TGTGCCAGCAGCTTGGGATCTAGCGTATCAAACAATGAGCAGTTCTTC. It encodes CASSLGSSVSNNEQFF.

A note on this clone: Other DNA sequences from this sample encode an identical CDR3 as well. The chain uses TRBV9 and TRBJ2-3; 11 bases line up with TRBD2. This CDR3 is built from 15 residues. Germline CDR1 and CDR2: SGDLS and YYNGEE. With V trimmed by 1 base and J by 4 bases, 2 bases remained unmatched. CDR3 in DNA: TGTGCCAGCAGCGTACTAGCGGGAGGCGCAGATACGCAGTATTTT. It is translated as CASSVLAGGADTQYF. Full variable domain (missing parts from reference TRBV9 and TRBJ2-3): DSGVTQTPKHLITATGQRVTLRCSPRSGDLSVYWYQQSLDQGLQFLIQYYNGEERAKGNILERFSAQQFPDLHSELNLSSLELGDSALYFCASSVLAGGADTQYFGPGTRLTVL.

The chain is built from TRBV5-1 and TRBJ2-7, with D tentatively TRBD1 (7 bases). CDR1 is SGHRS and CDR2 is YFSETQ in the germline V gene. V shed 4 bases and J shed 5 bases, with 22 bases lying between them. The CDR3 sequence is 16 residues long. DNA of the CDR3: TGCGCCAGCAGCCCCACTGGGGCGGGACAGCTCGACGAGCAGTACTTC. Translation gives CASSPTGAGQLDEQYF.

J is TRBJ2-7 and V is TRBV4-2, with 7 bases identical to TRBD1. CDR1 is LGHNA and CDR2 is YNFKEQ in the germline V gene. Trimming cost V 1 base and J 6 bases; bases outside gene matches: 9. The CDR3 is 15 residues long. CDR3 bases: TGTGCCAGCAGCCAAGTGCTGAGGGGGCGAGGCGAGCAGTACTTC. Protein product: CASSQVLRGRGEQYF.

The rearrangement links TRBV4-3 to TRBJ1-4; 7 nucleotides line up with TRBD1. Germline V gene data show CDR1 as LGHNA and CDR2 as YSLEER. Trimming removed 0 bases from V and 0 bases from J; junction bases left unmatched: 10. This CDR3 region has 19 residues. Written as DNA, the CDR3 is TGCGCCAGCAGCCAAGATAGGGCAGGGGGTGGAGCAACTAATGAAAAACTGTTTTTT. Translation: CASSQDRAGGGATNEKLFF.

The chain has TRBV5-1 and TRBJ2-7, with 7 bases fitting TRBD1. Germline V gives CDR1 SGHRS, CDR2 YFSETQ. Losses at the gene ends were 3 bases for V and 1 base for J; bases not matched to a gene: 7. This CDR3 is 15 amino acids long. The CDR3 here is CASSWGQSISYEQYF. Here the CDR3 DNA reads TGCGCCAGCAGCTGGGGACAGTCTATATCCTACGAGCAGTACTTC.

The CDR3 bases are TGTGCCAGCAATCCGGACATAAGCAATCAGCCCCAGCATTTT. Residues: CASNPDISNQPQHF. The chain combines TRBV6-5 with TRBJ1-5; D is possibly TRBD1 (5 bases). The germline CDR1 and CDR2 sequences are MNHEY and SVGAGI. CDR3 size: 14 residues. Trimming shortened V by 7 bases and J by 1 base, and 11 bases separated the two germline ends.

The V and J genes are TRBV5-1 and TRBJ2-7; the D is unclear. CDR1 SGHRS and CDR2 YFSETQ come from the germline V gene. CDR3 length: 15 amino acids. Deletions cut 0 bases from V and 4 bases from J, with 14 bases between. CDR3 loop: CASSLGATRKYEQYF. Written as DNA, the CDR3 is TGCGCCAGCAGCTTGGGTGCGACAAGAAAATACGAGCAGTACTTC.

The V gene is TRBV6-6, the J gene TRBJ2-2; 7 nucleotides match TRBD1. The CDR3 contains 15 residues. Germline V gene lookup returns CDR1 MNHNY and CDR2 SVGAGI (reference sequence). Losses at the gene ends were 5 bases for V and 7 bases for J; bases not matched to a gene: 10. CDR3 protein: CASSADRSLVGELFF. CDR3 DNA: TGTGCCAGCAGTGCGGACAGGTCTCTGGTCGGGGAGCTGTTTTTT.

This clone showed up just once. Here the CDR3 reads CASSLKGVKGDYTF. The CDR3 DNA sequence: TGCGCCAGCAGTCTAAAGGGAGTTAAGGGGGACTACACCTTC. J is TRBJ1-2 and V is TRBV23-1, with a possible D match to TRBD1 (6 bases). TRBV23-1 carries the ORF label, with uncertain function. The CDR3 sequence is 14 residues long. V lost 4 bases, J lost 10 bases, and 19 bases lay in between.

The J gene is TRBJ2-1, the V gene TRBV5-1, with 11 positions matching TRBD1. J lost 7 bases, V lost 3 bases, and 6 bases had no gene match. CDR1 and CDR2 (germline): SGHRS, YFSETQ. This CDR3 contains 15 residues. CDR3 sequence: CASSSGQGVVNEQFF. CDR3 DNA sequence: TGCGCCAGCAGCTCGGGACAGGGGGTTGTAAATGAGCAGTTCTTC.

This clone was recorded only once. The chain joins TRBV5-5 to TRBJ1-2; 7 nucleotides line up with TRBD1. The CDR3 is 14 amino acids. Germline-derived CDR1 and CDR2 are SGHKS and YYEKEE (reference sequence). J lost 2 bases, V lost 4 bases, and 5 bases had no gene match. CDR3 sequence reads: CASSPGTDNYGYTF. The CDR3 DNA is TGTGCCAGCAGCCCGGGGACAGACAACTATGGCTACACCTTC.

The CDR3 DNA reads TGTGCCAGCAGCTTTAGATTGTTTGAAGCTTTCTTT. It specifies CASSFRLFEAFF. The V gene is TRBV5-8, the J gene TRBJ1-1; D is ambiguous. Trimming stripped 2 bases from V and 7 bases from J, with 9 bases between. The CDR3 runs to 12 residues. The germline V gene has CDR1 SGHTS and CDR2 YDEGEE. Based on the CDR3 plus reference TRBV5-8 and TRBJ1-1, the full variable domain is EAGVTQSPTHLIKTRGQQATLRCSPISGHTSVYWYQQALGLGLQFLLWYDEGEERNRGNFPPRFSGRQFPNYSSELNVNALELEDSALYLCASSFRLFEAFFGQGTRLTVV.

The gene calls are TRBV9 and TRBJ2-7; D may be TRBD2 (6 bases). The germline V gene has CDR1 SGDLS and CDR2 YYNGEE. CDR3 length equals 13 residues. V gave up 0 bases and J gave up 5 bases, with 9 bases separating them. The CDR3 region is CASSVAGDHEQYF. The CDR3 DNA reads as TGTGCCAGCAGCGTAGCGGGAGATCACGAGCAGTACTTC.

The table lists this clone with a few counts. The chain recombines TRBV6-5 with TRBJ2-7, with TRBD1 matching 9 bases. In germline, CDR1 is MNHEY, CDR2 SVGAGI. The CDR3 length is 13 residues. The V and J ends lost 5 bases and 6 bases, in that order; junction bases with no gene match: 5. The CDR3 is CASSPGQGIEQYF. CDR3 DNA: TGTGCCAGCAGTCCGGGACAGGGCATCGAGCAGTACTTC.

V is TRBV27 and J is TRBJ1-6, with a weak D call TRBD1 (6 bases). This CDR3 spans 13 amino acids. Trimming took 5 bases from V and 10 from J, leaving 12 bases between them. Germline CDR1 and CDR2: MNHEY and SMNVEV (reference sequence). CDR3: CASSDGGHSPLHF. CDR3 in DNA: TGTGCCAGCAGTGACGGGGGGCACTCACCCCTCCACTTT.

This clone was observed a single time. The V call is TRBV13, the J call TRBJ2-2, with D possibly being TRBD2 (6 bases). The CDR3 loop spans 17 amino acids. Germline V lookup: CDR1 PRHDT, CDR2 FYEKMQ (reference sequence). Trimming removed 4 bases at V and 5 bases at J, with 20 bases between. In DNA, the CDR3 is TGTGCCAGCAGCTCCCACTGGGGAATACGGGGGACCGGGGAGCTGTTTTTT. Its protein is CASSSHWGIRGTGELFF.

The chain recombines TRBV11-2 with TRBJ2-3; D might be TRBD2 (6 bases). Per the germline V gene, CDR1 is SGHAT and CDR2 is FQNNGV. The germline V and J ends were trimmed by 8 bases and 0 bases, with 15 bases remaining between them. The CDR3 has 15 amino acids. CDR3 sequence reads: CASSSVGGSTDTQYF. CDR3 nucleotide sequence: TGTGCCAGCTCCTCGGTGGGAGGCAGCACAGATACGCAGTATTTT. Full variable domain (outside the CDR3, taken from reference TRBV11-2 and TRBJ2-3): EAGVAQSPRYKIIEKRQSVAFWCNPISGHATLYWYQQILGQGPKLLIQFQNNGVVDDSQLPKDRFSAERLKGVDSTLKIQPAKLEDSAVYLCASSSVGGSTDTQYFGPGTRLTVL.

This rearrangement joins TRBV7-2 to TRBJ2-3; 7 bases are a match to TRBD2. Germline assignment: CDR1 SGHTA and CDR2 FQGNSA. The V gene end was trimmed by 2 bases and the J gene end by 5 bases; junction bases not matched to a gene: 4. The CDR3 sequence is 14 residues long. CDR3 protein: CASSLRWEGDTQYF. The CDR3 DNA is TGTGCCAGCAGCTTAAGGTGGGAGGGAGATACGCAGTATTTT.

The chain uses TRBV7-9 and TRBJ1-5, with 7 bases matching TRBD1. The CDR3 spans 14 residues. Germline lookup yields CDR1 SEHNR and CDR2 FQNEAQ (reference sequence). The J segment lost 4 bases and the V segment lost 3 bases, leaving 3 bases of the junction unmatched. The CDR3 protein is CASSFGTENQPQHF. CDR3 in DNA: TGTGCCAGCAGCTTCGGGACAGAAAATCAGCCCCAGCATTTT. The full variable domain, rest sourced from reference TRBV7-9 and TRBJ1-5, is DTGVSQNPRHKITKRGQNVTFRCDPISEHNRLYWYRQTLGQGPEFLTYFQNEAQLEKSRLLSDRFSAERPKGSFSTLEIQRTEQGDSAMYLCASSFGTENQPQHFGDGTRLSIL.

The chain combines TRBV7-2 with TRBJ2-7; D is undetermined. Germline-derived CDR1 and CDR2 are SGHTA and FQGNSA. There are 13 residues in the CDR3. The V gene lost 2 bases and the J gene lost 6 bases, with 11 bases spanning the gap. The CDR3: CASSLPPPSEQYF. The CDR3 nucleotides are TGTGCCAGCAGCTTACCCCCCCCCTCCGAGCAGTACTTC.

CDR3 residues: CASSQGKWTSAYEQYF. DNA of the CDR3: TGTGCCAGCAGCCAAGGAAAATGGACTAGCGCGTACGAGCAGTACTTC. The chain employs TRBV3-1 (or the pseudogene TRBV3-2) and TRBJ2-7, with 9 bases identical to TRBD2. The CDR3 extends over 16 amino acids. The trim removed 1 base at V and 4 bases at J, leaving 8 bases unmatched. Germline loops: CDR1 LGHDT, CDR2 YNNKEL (reference sequence).

V gene TRBV19 combines with J gene TRBJ1-1; D remains ambiguous. Germline V gene lookup returns CDR1 LNHDA and CDR2 SQIVND (reference sequence). Trimming took off 2 bases at V and 3 bases at J, with 7 bases between the two ends. This CDR3 has 13 residues. The CDR3 loop reads CASSINGDTEAFF. In DNA form, the CDR3 reads TGTGCCAGTAGTATAAACGGGGACACTGAAGCTTTCTTT.

This chain joins TRBV6-5 and TRBJ1-5; TRBD1 might be the D (6 bases). The germline V and J ends were trimmed by 6 bases and 4 bases, with 16 bases remaining between them. Germline CDR1 MNHEY, CDR2 SVGAGI. The CDR3 totals 15 residues. The chain's CDR3 is CASSLDRGPNQPQHF. Written as DNA, the CDR3 is TGTGCCAGCAGCCTGGACAGAGGTCCTAATCAGCCCCAGCATTTT.

This chain uses TRBV18 with TRBJ2-7; TRBD1 aligns across 7 bases. The CDR3 is 17 residues long. V lost 3 bases to trimming and J lost 0 bases; unmatched junction nucleotides: 11. Germline CDR1 KGHSH, CDR2 LQKENI. The CDR3 spells CASSPNDRDRHSYEQYF. CDR3 DNA: TGTGCCAGCTCACCCAACGACAGGGACCGCCACTCCTACGAGCAGTACTTC.

V gene TRBV28 combines with J gene TRBJ2-1; a possible D gene is TRBD2 (6 bases). CDR1 and CDR2 (germline): MDHEN, SYDVKM. The CDR3 extends over 16 amino acids. Trimming stripped 2 bases from V and 8 bases from J, with 19 bases between. The CDR3 nucleotides are TGTGCCAGCAGTTTAGGGGCACGGGAGTGGTTGGATGAGCAGTTCTTC. Translation: CASSLGAREWLDEQFF. Filled out from reference TRBV28 and TRBJ2-1, the complete variable domain reads DVKVTQSSRYLVKRTGEKVFLECVQDMDHENMFWYRQDPGLGLRLIYFSYDVKMKEKGDIPEGYSVSREKKERFSLILESASTNQTSMYLCASSLGAREWLDEQFFGPGTRLTVL.